This T cell receptor (beta chain) was found in a study of Graves' ophthalmopathy and Graves' hyperthyroidism. The authors amplified TCR beta CDR3 regions from RNA transcripts. The first-round RT-PCR employed HTBI primers together with the Qiagen OneStep RT-PCR kit. A multiplex PCR was then performed as the second round. Using its own MiXCR run on the multiplex PCR reads, TCRdb lists one record per CDR3 protein. The sample lists 500,000 to 800,000 distinct CDR3 sequences; roughly two fifths were seen once. The CDR3 extends over 15 amino acids. Trimming removed 2 bases from V and 2 bases from J, with 10 bases in between. Germline CDR1 reads LGHNA; CDR2 reads YNFKEQ.

Sequencing was performed on peripheral blood. This chain connects TRBV4-2 to TRBJ1-3; TRBD1 might be the D (5 bases). The receptor comes from an adult man with Graves' ophthalmopathy. The CDR3: CASSQIQETGNTIYF. CDR3 coding DNA: TGTGCCAGCAGCCAAATACAGGAAACTGGAAACACCATATATTTT.